The rows below give T cell receptor beta chains drawn from one sample of a study of blood T cell repertoires in COVID-19. TCRdb's table, derived via immunoSEQ multiplex PCR, lists solely in-frame clones and lacks some. The table shows around 140,000 clones, with almost 85% occurring only once. The specimen was peripheral blood. The receptors were sampled from a human donor with acute or convalescent COVID-19. The donor label of this sample is uncertain. Both conserved end residues are part of each CDR3. A D gene is named only where the DNA matches it firmly. Size is omitted from some rows. Given values are once, few, many or a class for expanded clones.

D	size	J	V	CDR3	DNA
-	-	TRBJ1-1	TRBV7-9	CASWRDTEAFF	TGTGCCAGCTGGCGGGACACTGAAGCTTTCTTT
-	-	TRBJ1-6	TRBV7-2	CASSGQLTSPLHF	TGTGCCAGCAGCGGACAGCTCACCTCACCCCTCCACTTT
TRBD1	-	TRBJ1-5	TRBV24-1	CATSDRGDQPQHF	TGTGCCACCAGTGACAGGGGGGATCAGCCCCAGCATTTT
-	-	TRBJ1-2	TRBV3-1/TRBV3-2	CASSPLTGKSGYTF	TGTGCCAGCAGCCCCTTAACAGGGAAAAGCGGCTACACCTTC
TRBD1	-	TRBJ1-5	TRBV5-1	CASSLGTGNNQPQHF	TGCGCCAGCAGCTTGGGGACAGGGAACAATCAGCCCCAGCATTTT
TRBD2	-	TRBJ2-1	TRBV7-3	CASADQDLAGGQGEQFF	TGTGCCAGCGCCGACCAGGATCTAGCGGGGGGCCAGGGTGAGCAGTTCTTC
TRBD1	-	TRBJ1-3	TRBV28	CASSQTGALSGNTIYF	TGTGCCAGCAGTCAGACAGGGGCCCTCTCTGGAAACACCATATATTTT
-	-	TRBJ1-3	TRBV7-8	CASSFGISDGNTIYF	TGTGCCAGCAGCTTCGGGATTTCGGATGGAAACACCATATATTTT
-	-	TRBJ1-1	TRBV7-9	CASSLIERTEAFF	TGTGCCAGCAGCTTAATAGAGAGGACTGAAGCTTTCTTT
-	-	TRBJ1-2	TRBV30	CAWTRVQIYGYTF	TGTGCCTGGACCCGAGTACAGATTTATGGCTACACCTTC
-	-	TRBJ1-2	TRBV6-5	CASSSGYGYTF	TGTGCCAGCAGCAGTGGTTACGGCTACACCTTC
-	-	TRBJ1-5	TRBV6-1	CASIQQVGQPQHF	TGTGCCAGCATCCAACAGGTCGGTCAGCCCCAGCATTTT
TRBD2	-	TRBJ2-1	TRBV29-1	CSVEPGGSYNEQFF	TGCAGCGTTGAACCGGGGGGCTCCTACAATGAGCAGTTCTTC
-	-	TRBJ1-2	TRBV4-1	CASSQGVGGVYGYTF	TGCGCCAGCAGCCAAGGGGTCGGGGGGGTGTATGGCTACACCTTC
-	-	TRBJ2-2	TRBV6-4	CASSDGGAGINTGELFF	TGTGCCAGCAGTGACGGTGGGGCGGGGATCAACACCGGGGAGCTGTTTTTT
-	-	TRBJ2-3	TRBV9	CASSAQGRAADTQYF	TGTGCCAGCAGCGCGCAGGGTCGGGCGGCAGATACGCAGTATTTT
-	few	TRBJ1-6	TRBV6-5	CASQQDSSPLHF	TGTGCCAGCCAACAGGATAGTTCACCCCTCCACTTT
TRBD1	-	TRBJ1-2	TRBV19	CASSPRTGGDYGYTF	TGTGCCAGTAGTCCCCGGACAGGGGGCGACTATGGCTACACCTTC
-	once	TRBJ2-2	TRBV10-1	CASNTGFGGELFF	TGCGCCAGCAATACAGGGTTCGGCGGGGAGCTGTTTTTT
-	-	TRBJ1-2	TRBV6-5	CASSRERPAWGYTF	TGTGCCAGCAGCCGAGAGCGTCCGGCCTGGGGCTACACCTTC
TRBD2	-	TRBJ2-2	TRBV9	CASSAPSGGPNTGELFF	TGTGCCAGCAGCGCCCCTAGCGGGGGCCCGAACACCGGGGAGCTGTTTTTT
-	many	TRBJ2-2	TRBV2	CASSATNTGELFF	TGTGCCAGCAGTGCCACAAACACCGGGGAGCTGTTTTTT